This paragraph reports one T cell receptor beta chain. Trimming cost V 1 base and J 0 bases, with 8 bases left between them. In germline, CDR1 is MNHEY, CDR2 SVGAGI. CDR3 length: 15 amino acids. Previously, flow cytometry had revealed CD8+CD57+ cell expansion in the patients chosen for sequencing. These data come from a study of CD8+CD57+ T cells in acquired aplastic anemia. It was genomic DNA that served as the template for profiling TCR beta VDJ and CDR3. TCRdb used MiXCR to reprocess the reads, holding one entry per CDR3 protein. The sample shows 150,000 to 200,000 distinct CDR3 sequences, roughly 63% of them seen only once.

The TCR originated in a human donor with aplastic anemia. Sequencing used sorted CD4+, CD8+, or CD8+CD57+ T cells (not recorded which) from PBMCs. V gene TRBV6-5 combines with J gene TRBJ2-3; D may be TRBD1 or TRBD2 (5 bases each). The CDR3 sequence: CASSYWGSSTDTQYF. CDR3 DNA sequence: TGTGCCAGCAGTTACTGGGGGAGTAGCACAGATACGCAGTATTTT.